The T cell receptor beta chain under discussion was sequenced for a study of identical twins. There are a few counts of this clonotype. The antigen remains undetermined. CDR1 is MDHEN, CDR2 SYDVKM, per germline. CDR3 length: 14 amino acids. Trimming cost V 8 bases and J 2 bases, with 15 bases left between them. One entry per CDR3 protein results from TCRdb running MiXCR on the 5' RACE reads. The sample consists of approximately 470,000 distinct CDR3 sequences, approximately 15% of them appearing once. Study outcomes and limitations: Analyses of zero insertions could, in part, be confounded by invariant MAIT and iNKT cells. Carriage of fewer insertions was seen in abundant cord blood beta clonotypes, whereas memory repertoires showed none. For out-of-frame beta sequences, excess twin sharing was weaker.

The same data also contributed to another study, on yellow fever vaccine responses in identical twins.

The chain carries TRBV28 and TRBJ1-1; D possibly corresponds to TRBD1 (5 bases). The TCR comes from a woman between 18 and 29 years old in good health. The specimen was CD4+ T cells sorted from blood. CDR3 nucleotides: TGTGCCAGCGACCCGGGACCCTTAAACACTGAAGCTTTCTTT. It codes for CASDPGPLNTEAFF.